These T cell receptor beta chains were read from a single sample in a study of T cells in Graves' hyperthyroidism and ophthalmopathy. MiXCR, run by TCRdb on the multiplex PCR reads, gives a single entry per CDR3 protein. In the table there are 250,000 to 400,000 distinct CDR3 sequences, about 13% of which are singletons. Sequenced: blood. All receptors derive from a woman aged 40 to 50 with Graves' ophthalmopathy. The CDR3 runs from the conserved cysteine through the conserved F or W. Each record gives: CDR3 length, V gene, D gene, clone size, J gene, CDR3 DNA, CDR3 protein. The D gene is left open where the match is weak. Only part of the rows carry a size: once, few, many, or a class if the clone is expanded.

14	TRBV28	-	-	TRBJ2-1	TGTGCCAGCAGTTCCCCTCGGGGGTACAATGAGCAGTTCTTC	CASSSPRGYNEQFF
21	TRBV7-8	-	few	TRBJ2-7	TGTGCCAGCAGCTACCTCATCGTGAGACAGGAGACTTTCCCGGTCTCCTACGAGCAGTACTTC	CASSYLIVRQETFPVSYEQYF
12	TRBV29-1	TRBD1	-	TRBJ2-3	TGCAGCGTTGAAGGGACCGGGACAGGGGAGTATTTT	CSVEGTGTGEYF
12	TRBV20-1	TRBD1	-	TRBJ1-1	TGCAGTGCTGTCCTCGGACAGGGGGTGACTTTCTTT	CSAVLGQGVTFF
15	TRBV2	-	many	TRBJ2-6	TGTGCCAGCAGAGTAGGGGTCCCAACGGCCAACGTCCTGACTTTC	CASRVGVPTANVLTF
15	TRBV2	-	many	TRBJ1-5	TGTGCCAGCAGTGGTGGGGTAGCTGGCAATCAGCCCCAGCATTTT	CASSGGVAGNQPQHF
14	TRBV28	-	many	TRBJ2-7	TGTGCCAGCACGTGGCGGGGTCGGCCCTACGAGCAGTACTTC	CASTWRGRPYEQYF
14	TRBV28	-	many	TRBJ2-7	TGTGCCAGCAGGCCGGGCATTAGCGCCTACGAGCAGTACTTC	CASRPGISAYEQYF
18	TRBV19	TRBD2	few	TRBJ2-5	TGTGCCAGTAGTATGAACGGACTAGCGGGAGCAGCGGAGGAGACCCAGTACTTC	CASSMNGLAGAAEETQYF
15	TRBV15	-	few	TRBJ2-1	TGTGCCACCAGCAGAGAACCATCCACGGGCAGTGAGCAGTTCTTC	CATSREPSTGSEQFF
19	TRBV7-9	TRBD1	few	TRBJ1-2	TGTGCCAGCACCTCTTACTTGGGTGGCCCCGGGACAGGGACCTATGGCTACACCTTC	CASTSYLGGPGTGTYGYTF
15	TRBV28	TRBD1	many	TRBJ2-5	TGTGCCAGCAGGTTGATCCGGGACAGGGAAGAGACCCAGTACTTC	CASRLIRDREETQYF
14	TRBV2	-	many	TRBJ1-5	TGTGCCAGCAGTGAGCGTGTGACCAATCAGCCCCAGCATTTT	CASSERVTNQPQHF
14	TRBV5-4	-	few	TRBJ2-3	TGTGCCAGCAGACCGGACCCTAGCACAGATACGCAGTATTTT	CASRPDPSTDTQYF
17	TRBV11-3	TRBD2	-	TRBJ2-1	TGTGCCAGCAGCCCCGGACTAGCGGGAACATCCTACAATGAGCAGTTCTTC	CASSPGLAGTSYNEQFF
15	TRBV28	-	many	TRBJ2-7	TGTGCCAGCAGTTTATCTGGGGAACGTCCTCTCGAGCAGTACTTC	CASSLSGERPLEQYF
13	TRBV18	TRBD1	-	TRBJ1-1	TGTGCCAGCTCACAGACAGGGGGCCAGGCAGCTTTCTTT	CASSQTGGQAAFF
14	TRBV27	-	many	TRBJ1-2	TGTGCCAGCAGTTTATCCTACAGGAGGGACGGCTACACCTTC	CASSLSYRRDGYTF
11	TRBV29-1	-	-	TRBJ1-4	TGCAGCGCTAGGAGGGACGAAAAACTGTTTTTT	CSARRDEKLFF
14	TRBV7-9	-	many	TRBJ2-2	TGTGCCAGCAGCCGAGGGACGAACACCGGGGAGCTGTTTTTT	CASSRGTNTGELFF
15	TRBV7-6	-	many	TRBJ2-5	TGTGCCAGCAGCTTAGAACCCCGGAGGGGAGAGACCCAGTACTTC	CASSLEPRRGETQYF
15	TRBV6-1	-	many	TRBJ2-3	TGTGCCAGCAGTCGGGGATCCGGGGCCACAGATACGCAGTATTTT	CASSRGSGATDTQYF
15	TRBV3-1	-	many	TRBJ1-2	TGTGCCAGCAGCCAAAGGTCCGACTTTAACTATGGCTACACCTTC	CASSQRSDFNYGYTF
13	TRBV6-1	-	-	TRBJ2-3	TGTGCCAGCAGATCGGTTTATACAGATACGCAGTATTTT	CASRSVYTDTQYF
15	TRBV15	-	many	TRBJ2-5	TGTGCCACCAGCAGAGCGGGAGCGGACCAAGAGACCCAGTACTTC	CATSRAGADQETQYF